The present T cell receptor (beta chain) was sequenced within a study of blood T cell repertoires in COVID-19. Generated by immunoSEQ multiplex PCR, the TCRdb table keeps only in-frame clones and is missing some. The sample holds 70,000 to 80,000 clones; 85% to 95% are singletons and the top ten take around 5%. The V gene lost 5 bases and the J gene lost 1 base, with 16 bases spanning the gap. Germline-derived CDR1 and CDR2 are SEHNR and FQNEAQ (reference sequence). The CDR3 extends over 16 amino acids. The specimen sequenced was peripheral blood. The sequence was obtained from a woman in her sixties or seventies with active COVID-19. The V call is TRBV7-9, the J call TRBJ2-3, with TRBD2 as a possible D gene (6 bases). Here the CDR3 DNA reads TGTGCCAGCAGCCGTACACTGCGGGGAGGCACAGATACGCAGTATTTT. This encodes CASSRTLRGGTDTQYF.